Each of the 10 T cell receptor beta chains below was sequenced from the same sample in a study of T-cell reconstitution after alpha-beta-depleted transplantation in children. Preparing the TCRbeta library involved the use of unique molecular identifiers. TCRdb fed the PCR reads into MiXCR, producing one record per CDR3 protein. The sample holds about 580,000 distinct CDR3 sequences, roughly 23% seen once. Here the sequenced sample was PBMCs, mostly from graft donor cells, taken 360 days after TCRalphabeta/CD19-depleted stem cell transplant. The receptors shown here come from a boy less than two years old who had a stem cell transplant for acute myeloid leukemia, so the T cells may come from the graft donor.

V and J are TRBV12-3 or TRBV12-4 and TRBJ2-7; D might be TRBD2 (5 bases). This CDR3 is built from 15 residues. The V end was cut by 3 bases, the J end by 0 bases, with 12 bases between. Here the CDR3 reads CASSLLDLNSYEQYF. The CDR3 nucleotides are TGTGCCAGCAGTTTGTTGGACTTAAACTCCTACGAGCAGTACTTC.

In its sample, this clonotype was seen once. The chain carries TRBV6-1 and TRBJ1-4, with 12 bases lining up with TRBD1. From germline, CDR1 is MNHNS and CDR2 SASEGT. With 6 bases clipped from V and 8 bases from J, the junction kept 19 bases outside the gene matches. CDR3 length: 19 residues. The CDR3 DNA reads as TGTGCCAGCAGCCTTCCCCCTTTACTACCGGGACAGGGGGCGGAAAAACTGTTTTTT. Residues: CASSLPPLLPGQGAEKLFF.

Many counts were recorded for this clonotype. The J gene is TRBJ2-3, the V gene TRBV29-1; D ambiguous. Germline values: CDR1 SQVTM, CDR2 ANQGSEA. V was cut by 3 bases and J by 10 bases, with 14 bases left in between. The CDR3 totals 12 residues. The chain's CDR3 is CSVDRGSMAQYF. In DNA, the CDR3 is TGCAGCGTTGATCGTGGTAGTATGGCGCAGTATTTT.

This clonotype was recorded a few times. The chain has TRBV20-1 and TRBJ1-1, with unresolved D. V gave up 0 bases and J gave up 5 bases, with 13 bases separating them. The CDR3 is 14 residues long. Germline V gives CDR1 DFQATT, CDR2 SNEGSKA (reference sequence). The CDR3 DNA is TGCAGTGCTAGAGAACTGGGATCGGGGACTGAAGCTTTCTTT. Protein product: CSARELGSGTEAFF.

V and J are TRBV12-3 or TRBV12-4 and TRBJ2-5, with 7 bases fitting TRBD2. The trim removed 3 bases at V and 1 base at J, leaving 5 bases unmatched. This CDR3 contains 15 residues. This CDR3 reads CASSLYGTTQETQYF. CDR3 nucleotides: TGTGCCAGCAGTTTGTACGGGACTACCCAAGAGACCCAGTACTTC.

The gene calls are TRBV20-1 and TRBJ2-1; 10 bases agree with TRBD2. The CDR3 runs to 15 residues. After removal of 0 bases from V and 10 bases from J, the junction contained 9 bases not matched to a gene. CDR1 is DFQATT, CDR2 SNEGSKA, per germline (reference sequence). This chain's CDR3 is CSARDRVAGGGEQFF. CDR3 bases: TGCAGTGCTAGAGATCGAGTAGCGGGGGGCGGGGAGCAGTTCTTC.

The J gene is TRBJ1-1, the V gene TRBV9; D gene unclear. Per the germline V gene, CDR1 is SGDLS and CDR2 is YYNGEE. The CDR3 is made up of 14 amino acids. Trimming took 0 bases from V and 6 from J, leaving 12 bases between them. The CDR3 DNA reads TGTGCCAGCAGCGTAGTTGTTCGCGGCCCTGAAGCTTTCTTT. The encoded protein is CASSVVVRGPEAFF.

This clonotype was counted many times. The chain combines TRBV7-9 with TRBJ2-7, with TRBD1 identical over 7 bases. CDR1 is SEHNR and CDR2 is FQNEAQ in the germline V gene (reference sequence). The CDR3 length is 14 residues. V was clipped by 7 bases and J by 2 bases; unmatched bases: 8. CDR3 sequence: CASTITGDTYEQYF. The CDR3 nucleotides read TGTGCCAGCACCATTACAGGGGACACCTACGAGCAGTACTTC. The complete variable domain, with remaining parts taken from reference TRBV7-9 and TRBJ2-7, reads DTGVSQNPRHKITKRGQNVTFRCDPISEHNRLYWYRQTLGQGPEFLTYFQNEAQLEKSRLLSDRFSAERPKGSFSTLEIQRTEQGDSAMYLCASTITGDTYEQYFGPGTRLTVT.

The rearrangement links TRBV6-2 or TRBV6-3 to TRBJ2-5; D perhaps matches TRBD1 (6 bases). Per germline, CDR1 MNHEY and CDR2 SVGEGT. With 4 bases removed from V and 4 bases from J, the gap between germline ends came to 19 bases. CDR3 length: 16 amino acids. CDR3 sequence reads: CASSSPYDRGGETQYF. As DNA, the CDR3 is TGTGCCAGCAGTTCCCCCTACGATCGAGGGGGAGAGACCCAGTACTTC.

This chain connects TRBV29-1 to TRBJ1-4; 10 bases are a match to TRBD1. The CDR3 runs 14 residues. The V and J ends lost 6 bases and 7 bases, in that order; junction bases with no gene match: 8. Germline-derived CDR1 and CDR2 are SQVTM and ANQGSEA. CDR3: CSVMTGGAGEKLFF. In nucleotides, the CDR3 is TGCAGCGTCATGACAGGGGGCGCGGGTGAAAAACTGTTTTTT.